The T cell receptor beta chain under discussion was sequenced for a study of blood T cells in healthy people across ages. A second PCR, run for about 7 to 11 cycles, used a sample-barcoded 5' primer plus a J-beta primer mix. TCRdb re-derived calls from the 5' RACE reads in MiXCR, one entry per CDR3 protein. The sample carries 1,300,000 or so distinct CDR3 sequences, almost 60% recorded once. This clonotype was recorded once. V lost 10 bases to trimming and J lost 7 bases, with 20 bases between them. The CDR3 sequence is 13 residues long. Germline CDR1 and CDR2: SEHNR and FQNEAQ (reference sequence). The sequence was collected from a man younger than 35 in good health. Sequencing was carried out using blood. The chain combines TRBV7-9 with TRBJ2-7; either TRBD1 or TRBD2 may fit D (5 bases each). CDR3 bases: TGTGCCACCGAGGGACGGTTTACTGATGAGCAGTACTTC. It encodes CATEGRFTDEQYF.